This T cell receptor (beta chain) came from a study of shared clonotypes between healthy human individuals. Only in-frame clones appear in the TCRdb table, and some are missing; sequencing was by immunoSEQ multiplex PCR. Here the sample spans roughly 850,000 clones, about 96% being singletons. This CDR3 is 13 amino acids long. Trimming stripped 5 bases from V and 8 bases from J, with 15 bases between. Germline V gene data show CDR1 as SEHNR and CDR2 as FQNEAQ (reference sequence). Naivety among CD8 cells was defined by CD45RO negativity and positive CCR7 selection, thereby excluding terminally differentiated effector memory CD45RA+ cells.

The sequence was obtained from a young man in good health. Sequencing was carried out using naive CD8+ T cells sorted from blood. The chain has TRBV7-9 and TRBJ1-1; possibly TRBD1 for D (5 bases). In nucleotides, the CDR3 is TGTGCCAGCAGCCATCCTGCAGGGAGGGAAGCTTTCTTT. Translation gives CASSHPAGREAFF.